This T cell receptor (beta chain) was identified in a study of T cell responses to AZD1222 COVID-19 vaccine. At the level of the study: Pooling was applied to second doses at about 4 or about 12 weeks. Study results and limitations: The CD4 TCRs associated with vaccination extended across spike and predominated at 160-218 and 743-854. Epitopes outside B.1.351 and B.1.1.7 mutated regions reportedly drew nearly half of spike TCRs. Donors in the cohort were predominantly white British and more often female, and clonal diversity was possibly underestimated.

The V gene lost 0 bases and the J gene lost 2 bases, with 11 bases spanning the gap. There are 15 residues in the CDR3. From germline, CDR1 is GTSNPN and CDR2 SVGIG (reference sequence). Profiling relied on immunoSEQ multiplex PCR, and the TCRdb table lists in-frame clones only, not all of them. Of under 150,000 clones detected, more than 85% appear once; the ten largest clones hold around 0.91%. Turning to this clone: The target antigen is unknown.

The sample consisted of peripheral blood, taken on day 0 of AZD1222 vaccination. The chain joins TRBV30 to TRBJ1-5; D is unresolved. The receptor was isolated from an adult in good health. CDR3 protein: CAWSVRTFGNQPQHF. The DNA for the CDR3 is TGTGCCTGGAGTGTACGGACTTTCGGCAATCAGCCCCAGCATTTT. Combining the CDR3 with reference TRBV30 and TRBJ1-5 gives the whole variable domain SQTIHQWPATLVQPVGSPLSLECTVEGTSNPNLYWYRQAAGRGLQLLFYSVGIGQISSEVPQNLSASRPQDRQFILSSKKLLLSDSGFYLCAWSVRTFGNQPQHFGDGTRLSIL.